These 28 T cell receptor beta chains came from one sample sequenced in a study of T cell repertoires in cytomegalovirus infection. TCRdb re-derived calls from the reads in MiXCR, one entry per CDR3 protein. This sample has hundreds of thousands of distinct CDR3 sequences, with around 10% found just once. Sequencing input: PBMCs. The receptor set was obtained from a human donor in good health (CMV status not recorded). Some clones in this sample may be carry-over from other donors' samples.

The rearrangement joins TRBV19 to TRBJ2-1, with D perhaps assigned TRBD1 or TRBD2 (5 bases each). Trimming removed 5 bases from V and 9 bases from J, with 20 bases in between. The CDR3 spans 15 residues. Germline V gene lookup returns CDR1 LNHDA and CDR2 SQIVND (reference sequence). Here the CDR3 DNA reads TGTGCCAGTAGTCATTGGGGCCTAGCACGCGGTGAGCAGTTCTTC. The encoded protein is CASSHWGLARGEQFF.

This clonotype was seen many times. The rearrangement links TRBV12-3 or TRBV12-4 to TRBJ1-1; TRBD1 might be the D (6 bases). V was pared by 5 bases and J by 1 base, with 17 bases between. The CDR3 consists of 16 residues. The CDR3 DNA sequence: TGTGCCAGCAGTCGGGGTAACAGGGCGAAGAACACTGAAGCTTTCTTT. Translation: CASSRGNRAKNTEAFF.

The sample holds many counts of this clonotype. V and J are TRBV6-6 and TRBJ1-1; no reliable D call. Germline-derived CDR1 and CDR2 are MNHNY and SVGAGI (reference sequence). The CDR3 contains 16 residues. V lost 5 bases to trimming and J lost 3 bases, with 19 bases between them. The CDR3 DNA sequence: TGTGCCAGCAGTCCCGGGTGGGCAGTCGTGGACACTGAAGCTTTCTTT. Its protein product is CASSPGWAVVDTEAFF.

This clonotype was seen repeatedly, ten times or more. V and J are TRBV2 and TRBJ1-5; a possible D gene is TRBD1 (6 bases). CDR1 and CDR2 from the germline V gene are SNHLY and FYNNEI. V lost 4 bases and J 7 bases, leaving 11 bases between the germline ends. This CDR3 comprises 13 residues. The CDR3 coding sequence is TGTGCCAGCAGTGCCAGGGGAAGCCAGCCCCAGCATTTT. This gives the protein CASSARGSQPQHF.

There are many counts of this clonotype. V gene TRBV6-6 combines with J gene TRBJ2-2; 15 positions match TRBD2. V trimming: 4 bases; J trimming: 1 base; junction bases outside the gene matches: 10. Per germline, CDR1 MNHNY and CDR2 SVGAGI (reference sequence). CDR3 length equals 20 residues. CDR3 bases: TGTGCCAGCAGTTCCCGTAGGACTAGCGGGGGGGCGGAGAACACCGGGGAGCTGTTTTTT. Translated, it gives CASSSRRTSGGAENTGELFF.

This clonotype has at least ten counts. V is TRBV28 and J is TRBJ1-2; D is ambiguous. Germline CDR1 reads MDHEN; CDR2 reads SYDVKM. The CDR3 is made up of 14 amino acids. The ends were cut back, 5 bases at V and 2 bases at J, with 12 bases in the middle. CDR3 region: CASSISVTNYGYTF. The CDR3 DNA reads as TGTGCCAGCAGTATCTCGGTGACCAACTATGGCTACACCTTC.

This clonotype was found many times. V and J are TRBV4-1 and TRBJ2-1; 10 nucleotides align to TRBD2. There are 22 residues in the CDR3. CDR1 is MGHRA, CDR2 YSYEKL, per germline. The J segment lost 2 bases and the V segment lost 5 bases, leaving 24 bases of the junction unmatched. This CDR3 reads CASSTTGQAGGPILRTYNEQFF. The CDR3 bases are TGCGCCAGCAGCACGACAGGTCAAGCGGGGGGGCCGATTCTACGCACCTACAATGAGCAGTTCTTC.

This clonotype was detected a few times. The chain couples TRBV20-1 to TRBJ2-1; either TRBD1 or TRBD2 may fit D (5 bases each). The ends were cut back, 0 bases at V and 4 bases at J, with 13 bases in the middle. From germline, CDR1 is DFQATT and CDR2 SNEGSKA (reference sequence). This CDR3 region has 15 residues. CDR3 in amino acids: CSARDPSHRYNEQFF. CDR3 in DNA: TGCAGTGCTAGAGATCCTAGCCACAGGTACAATGAGCAGTTCTTC.

This clonotype appeared a few times. This chain uses TRBV14 with TRBJ1-2; D gene unclear. Germline assignment: CDR1 SGHDN and CDR2 FVKESK. Trimming shortened V by 1 base and J by 4 bases, and 19 bases separated the two germline ends. The length of the CDR3 is 17 residues. In DNA, the CDR3 is TGTGCCAGCAGCCAAGGGGGAAGGCAGGTTCGACCCTATGGCTACACCTTC. As protein: CASSQGGRQVRPYGYTF.

This clonotype appeared a few times. This chain connects TRBV5-4 to TRBJ2-1, with 7 bases matching TRBD1. Per germline, CDR1 SGHNT and CDR2 YYREEE (reference sequence). With V trimmed by 0 bases and J by 8 bases, 8 bases remained unmatched. The CDR3 is 15 amino acids. DNA of the CDR3: TGTGCCAGCAGCTTGGAACAGGGGAATTGGGATGAGCAGTTCTTC. It codes for CASSLEQGNWDEQFF.

The chain links TRBV29-1 to TRBJ2-6; D unresolved. The CDR3 runs to 14 residues. Germline V gives CDR1 SQVTM, CDR2 ANQGSEA. The V and J ends lost 6 bases and 0 bases respectively, with 9 bases between them. As DNA, the CDR3 is TGCAGCGTATCAGCGACCTCTGGGGCCAACGTCCTGACTTTC. Translated: CSVSATSGANVLTF.

The table lists this clonotype with many counts. This chain connects TRBV20-1 to TRBJ1-2, with D possibly being TRBD1 (5 bases). Trimming left V 3 bases short and J 0 bases short, with 11 bases between. Per the germline V gene, CDR1 is DFQATT and CDR2 is SNEGSKA (reference sequence). The CDR3 length is 14 residues. The CDR3 DNA reads as TGCAGTGCTAGCGAGGGGCGACCTAACTATGGCTACACCTTC. As protein: CSASEGRPNYGYTF.

This clonotype appeared many times. This chain connects TRBV12-3 or TRBV12-4 to TRBJ2-7, with a tentative D call TRBD2 (5 bases). The V and J ends lost 6 bases and 0 bases respectively, with 15 bases between them. There are 15 residues in the CDR3. CDR3 bases: TGTGCCAGCAGCCTTTGGACTGCGAGCTCCTACGAGCAGTACTTC. It codes for CASSLWTASSYEQYF.

This clonotype was observed many times. The chain employs TRBV28 and TRBJ1-1; 8 bases agree with TRBD1. V lost 8 bases, J lost 3 bases, and 2 bases stayed unmatched. The length of the CDR3 is 12 residues. Germline CDR1 MDHEN, CDR2 SYDVKM. CDR3 sequence (DNA): TGTGCCAGCCTGGACAGGGACACTGAAGCTTTCTTT. Its translation is CASLDRDTEAFF.

This chain joins TRBV7-3 and TRBJ2-2; D is uncertain. The germline gives CDR1 SGHTA, CDR2 FQGTGA. This CDR3 contains 12 residues. V lost 5 bases and J lost 7, with 8 bases in between. This chain's CDR3 is CASSRGRGELFF. The CDR3 region has the DNA TGTGCCAGCAGCCGAGGTCGCGGGGAGCTGTTTTTT.

The genes are TRBV29-1 and TRBJ2-3, with a weak D call TRBD2 (6 bases). This CDR3 comprises 18 residues. V was trimmed by 1 base and J by 3 bases, leaving 23 bases between them. Germline CDR1 and CDR2: SQVTM and ANQGSEA. Here the CDR3 reads CSVEGPPGPTGGTDTQYF. DNA of the CDR3: TGCAGCGTTGAAGGTCCACCGGGCCCCACTGGGGGGACAGATACGCAGTATTTT.

This clonotype occurred many times. This chain uses TRBV14 with TRBJ2-3; D remains unclear. The V gene lost 2 bases and the J gene lost 6 bases, with 3 bases spanning the gap. The germline CDR1 and CDR2 sequences are SGHDN and FVKESK. The CDR3 runs 11 residues. CDR3 DNA: TGTGCCAGCAGCCAACGGGATACGCAGTATTTT. Its protein is CASSQRDTQYF.

This clonotype occurred many times. This CDR3 reads CASSLLGMNTEAFF. The CDR3 DNA reads as TGTGCCAGCAGTTTATTGGGCATGAACACTGAAGCTTTCTTT. The chain has TRBV28 and TRBJ1-1; the D is unclear. CDR1 and CDR2 (germline): MDHEN, SYDVKM. The V end was cut by 1 base, the J end by 0 bases, with 6 bases between. The CDR3 sequence is 14 residues long.

A note on this clonotype: The junction shows a germline mismatch at one end, possibly a read error. The chain employs TRBV14 and TRBJ2-1, with a weak D call TRBD2 (5 bases). CDR3 length: 12 residues. Germline V CDR1 and CDR2: SGHDN, FVKESK. The CDR3 is CASSPDYSEQFF. CDR3 sequence (DNA): TGTGCCAGCAGCCCCGACTACAGTGAGCAGTTCTTC.

There are many counts of this clonotype. J is TRBJ1-1 and V is TRBV6-1; D is uncertain. Trimming removed 5 bases from V and 2 bases from J, with 12 bases in between. The V gene's germline CDR1 is MNHNS and CDR2 SASEGT. This CDR3 has 14 residues. The CDR3 DNA sequence: TGTGCCAGCAGTAAGCAGCCTCGAAACACTGAAGCTTTCTTT. Translated: CASSKQPRNTEAFF.

This clonotype was detected ten times or more. This chain links TRBV20-1 with TRBJ2-2; tentative D call: TRBD2 (6 bases). V lost 2 bases and J lost 4, with 11 bases in between. The CDR3 is made up of 14 amino acids. In germline, CDR1 is DFQATT, CDR2 SNEGSKA (reference sequence). CDR3 bases: TGCAGTGCTAGAATGCGGGGATTCACCGGGGAGCTGTTTTTT. It is translated as CSARMRGFTGELFF.

This clonotype came up many times. The V call is TRBV24-1, the J call TRBJ2-2; no clear D. This CDR3 is 14 amino acids long. The V end was cut by 9 bases, the J end by 2 bases, with 12 bases between. Germline CDR1 KGHDR, CDR2 SFDVKD. CDR3 region: CATGSISNTGELFF. The CDR3 DNA reads TGTGCCACCGGGTCCATCTCTAACACCGGGGAGCTGTTTTTT.

This clonotype has a count of ten or more. The genes are TRBV7-3 and TRBJ2-1, with D unclear. CDR1 and CDR2 from the germline V gene are SGHTA and FQGTGA. The CDR3 is made up of 15 amino acids. Trimming cost V 5 bases and J 1 base, with 12 bases left between them. Here the CDR3 reads CASSPRQKSYNEQFF. CDR3 sequence (DNA): TGTGCCAGCAGCCCCCGGCAAAAATCCTACAATGAGCAGTTCTTC.

This clonotype was recorded at least ten times. The gene calls are TRBV7-9 and TRBJ1-2, with D possibly matching TRBD1 (5 bases). Trimming pared 8 bases from V and 6 bases from J, leaving 10 bases between. The CDR3 has 11 residues. Germline CDR1 is SEHNR and CDR2 is FQNEAQ (reference sequence). DNA for the CDR3: TGTGCCAGCGAAGACAGCAATGGCTACACCTTC. As protein: CASEDSNGYTF.

In its sample, this clonotype was seen a few times. This sequence joins TRBV29-1 and TRBJ2-1; TRBD2 matches at 12 bases. CDR1 is SQVTM, CDR2 ANQGSEA, per germline. This CDR3 comprises 17 residues. Trimming cost V 1 base and J 0 bases; bases outside gene matches: 4. CDR3 nucleotide sequence: TGCAGCGTTGAAGGACTAGCGGGGGCCCTCTCCTACAATGAGCAGTTCTTC. Translation gives CSVEGLAGALSYNEQFF.

This clonotype appeared many times. This sequence joins TRBV7-9 and TRBJ2-1; possibly TRBD1 or TRBD2 for D (5 bases each). Looked up from germline, CDR1 is SEHNR and CDR2 is FQNEAQ (reference sequence). Trimming removed 5 bases at V and 6 bases at J, with 23 bases between. This CDR3 comprises 17 residues. CDR3 DNA sequence: TGTGCCAGCAGCCGCCACCATGGGACGGCAGGAAGCAATGAGCAGTTCTTC. It yields the protein CASSRHHGTAGSNEQFF.

This clonotype has ten or more counts. The V gene is TRBV29-1, the J gene TRBJ2-1; D may be TRBD1 (6 bases). V lost 7 bases and J lost 7, with 14 bases in between. The length of the CDR3 is 12 residues. Germline assignment: CDR1 SQVTM and CDR2 ANQGSEA. DNA of the CDR3: TGCAGCGGTGAGGGACAAGGGAATGAGCAGTTCTTC. This codes for CSGEGQGNEQFF.

The table lists this clonotype with many counts. The chain carries TRBV28 and TRBJ2-7; D gene uncertain. The V and J ends lost 10 bases and 2 bases respectively, with 18 bases between them. CDR3 length: 14 residues. Germline CDR1 MDHEN, CDR2 SYDVKM. CDR3 loop: CAITGNSSPYEQYV. CDR3 nucleotides: TGTGCCATCACCGGAAACAGTTCCCCCTACGAGCAGTACGTC.